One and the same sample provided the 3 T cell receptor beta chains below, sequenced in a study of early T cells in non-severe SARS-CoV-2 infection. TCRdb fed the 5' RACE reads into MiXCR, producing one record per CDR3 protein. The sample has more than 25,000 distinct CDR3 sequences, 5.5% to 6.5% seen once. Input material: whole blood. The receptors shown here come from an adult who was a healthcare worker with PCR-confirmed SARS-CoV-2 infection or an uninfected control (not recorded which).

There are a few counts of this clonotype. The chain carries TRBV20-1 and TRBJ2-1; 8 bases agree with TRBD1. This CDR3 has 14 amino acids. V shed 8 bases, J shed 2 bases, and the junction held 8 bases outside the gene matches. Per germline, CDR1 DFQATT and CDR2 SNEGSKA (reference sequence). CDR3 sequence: CSSTGASPYNEQFF. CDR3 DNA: TGCAGTTCGACAGGGGCATCCCCCTACAATGAGCAGTTCTTC.

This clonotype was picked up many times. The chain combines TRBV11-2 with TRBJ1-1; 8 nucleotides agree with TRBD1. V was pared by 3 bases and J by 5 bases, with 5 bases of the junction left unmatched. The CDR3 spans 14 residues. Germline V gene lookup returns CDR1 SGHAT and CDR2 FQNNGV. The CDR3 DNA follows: TGTGCCAGCAGCTTTCAGGGGGCGGGTACTGAAGCTTTCTTT. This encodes CASSFQGAGTEAFF.

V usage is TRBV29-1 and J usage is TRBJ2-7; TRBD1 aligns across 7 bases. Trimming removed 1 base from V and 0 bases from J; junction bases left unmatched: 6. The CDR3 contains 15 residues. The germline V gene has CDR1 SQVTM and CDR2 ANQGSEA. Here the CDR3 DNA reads TGCAGCGTTGAAGGAGAGACAGGGCCCTCCTACGAGCAGTACTTC. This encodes CSVEGETGPSYEQYF.